The 25 T cell receptor beta chains below were found in one sample sequenced in a study of T-cell memory formation after mild COVID-19. TCRdb reprocessed the 5' RACE reads via MiXCR and lists one record per CDR3 protein. The top ten clones hold 3.5% of a sample with 200,000 or so distinct CDR3 sequences, roughly 10% of them seen once. Material: PBMCs or a T cell subset sorted from them (not recorded which). The receptor set was obtained from a man between 18 and 29 years old who had mild COVID-19 (a few samples of this study predate the infection). Cell type and time point are not known.

The chain is built from TRBV7-3 and TRBJ2-1; TRBD2 matches at 9 bases. The length of the CDR3 is 16 residues. Germline CDR1 and CDR2: SGHTA and FQGTGA. After removal of 3 bases from V and 4 bases from J, the junction contained 7 bases not matched to a gene. The chain's CDR3 is CASSFSASGTYNEQFF. Here the CDR3 DNA reads TGTGCCAGCAGCTTTTCAGCTAGCGGGACTTACAATGAGCAGTTCTTC.

At least ten counts were recorded for this clonotype. The chain combines TRBV19 with TRBJ1-2; unclear D gene. This CDR3 is 16 amino acids long. The ends were cut back, 3 bases at V and 7 bases at J, with 21 bases in the middle. Germline CDR1 is LNHDA and CDR2 is SQIVND (reference sequence). CDR3 residues: CASSIRRQARGGGYTF. CDR3 DNA: TGTGCCAGTAGTATTCGCCGGCAGGCGCGCGGCGGTGGCTACACCTTC.

This clonotype showed up just a few times. The chain couples TRBV29-1 to TRBJ2-5; D perhaps matches TRBD1 (5 bases). The CDR3 length is 13 residues. V lost 7 bases to trimming and J lost 5 bases, with 17 bases between them. The germline gives CDR1 SQVTM, CDR2 ANQGSEA. As DNA, the CDR3 is TGCAGCGGCGCGTCAGGGCTAGGGGAGACCCAGTACTTC. Encoded protein: CSGASGLGETQYF. The full variable domain, rest sourced from reference TRBV29-1 and TRBJ2-5, is SAVISQKPSRDICQRGTSLTIQCQVDSQVTMMFWYRQQPGQSLTLIATANQGSEATYESGFVIDKFPISRPNLTFSTLTVSNMSPEDSSIYLCSGASGLGETQYFGPGTRLLVL.

The V call is TRBV9, the J call TRBJ1-2; D is perhaps TRBD1 (5 bases). V gave up 0 bases and J gave up 4 bases, with 10 bases separating them. This CDR3 is built from 14 residues. Germline CDR1 is SGDLS and CDR2 is YYNGEE. The CDR3 DNA is TGTGCCAGCAGCGTAGGGCAGGGACTCTATGGCTACACCTTC. Protein sequence: CASSVGQGLYGYTF.

This clonotype was counted many times. V and J are TRBV29-1 and TRBJ2-1; a weak D match, TRBD1 (6 bases). The CDR3 has 14 residues. Germline V CDR1 and CDR2: SQVTM, ANQGSEA. V lost 4 bases and J lost 7, with 17 bases in between. CDR3 in amino acids: CSVAGNWGQNEQFF. CDR3 in DNA: TGCAGCGTTGCCGGTAATTGGGGGCAGAATGAGCAGTTCTTC.

The chain couples TRBV7-2 to TRBJ2-5; D ambiguous. Germline V gene sequence: CDR1 SGHTA, CDR2 FQGNSA. The CDR3 is 14 amino acids. V was trimmed by 1 base and J by 0 bases, leaving 6 bases between them. Here the CDR3 reads CASSLDGNQETQYF. CDR3 sequence (DNA): TGTGCCAGCAGCTTAGATGGAAACCAAGAGACCCAGTACTTC.

The rearrangement uses TRBV12-3 or TRBV12-4 and TRBJ2-2, with a tentative D call TRBD2 (7 bases). Trimming stripped 3 bases from V and 4 bases from J, with 15 bases between. CDR3 length: 16 amino acids. CDR3 sequence reads: CASSFAGARFTGELFF. CDR3 bases: TGTGCCAGCAGTTTTGCGGGGGCTAGGTTCACCGGGGAGCTGTTTTTT.

This clonotype came up a few times. This chain links TRBV12-3 or TRBV12-4 with TRBJ1-2, with D uncertain. The CDR3 consists of 12 residues. With 5 bases removed from V and 8 bases from J, the gap between germline ends came to 12 bases. CDR3 residues: CASSVSGGGYTF. Written as DNA, the CDR3 is TGTGCCAGCAGTGTCTCGGGAGGAGGCTACACCTTC.

This clonotype was counted between two and nine times. The J gene is TRBJ2-1, the V gene TRBV7-2, with D maybe TRBD1 (5 bases). Germline V gives CDR1 SGHTA, CDR2 FQGNSA. Trimming shortened V by 1 base and J by 12 bases, and 19 bases separated the two germline ends. CDR3 length: 15 amino acids. CDR3 sequence reads: CASSLEGLTRRGQFF. DNA for the CDR3: TGTGCCAGCAGCTTAGAGGGATTAACCCGAAGGGGGCAGTTCTTC.

This clonotype was recorded a few times. The chain combines TRBV5-4 with TRBJ2-7; D might be TRBD1 (5 bases). Trimming shortened V by 4 bases and J by 2 bases, and 13 bases separated the two germline ends. The CDR3 loop spans 14 amino acids. CDR1 is SGHNT and CDR2 is YYREEE in the germline V gene (reference sequence). This CDR3 reads CASSLGPATYEQYV. The DNA for the CDR3 is TGTGCCAGCAGCCTGGGGCCCGCCACCTACGAGCAGTACGTC.

This clonotype was seen a few times. The rearrangement uses TRBV5-1 and TRBJ2-7; no definite D call. V was clipped by 1 base and J by 6 bases, with 11 bases between them. The CDR3 is made up of 13 amino acids. Germline V gene sequence: CDR1 SGHRS, CDR2 YFSETQ. DNA for the CDR3: TGCGCCAGCAGCTTGAGGTTCGAGACCGAGCAGTACTTC. It codes for CASSLRFETEQYF.

The V call is TRBV29-1, the J call TRBJ1-2, with a possible D match to TRBD1 (5 bases). The CDR3 is 12 residues long. Germline lookup yields CDR1 SQVTM and CDR2 ANQGSEA. Trimming shortened V by 7 bases and J by 4 bases, and 13 bases separated the two germline ends. CDR3 in DNA: TGCAGCGCGGCGGGGCAGGGCTATGGCTACACCTTC. Protein product: CSAAGQGYGYTF.

This chain uses TRBV28 with TRBJ2-7; 7 positions match TRBD2. Trimming took 6 bases from V and 6 from J; bases not matched to a gene: 11. This CDR3 is 14 amino acids long. Germline V gene sequence: CDR1 MDHEN, CDR2 SYDVKM. The CDR3 region is CASRPTSSGGEQYV. The CDR3 nucleotides read TGTGCCAGCAGACCCACCTCATCGGGGGGCGAGCAGTACGTC.

This clonotype was seen many times. The rearrangement links TRBV3-1 to TRBJ2-3; 8 bases align to TRBD2. Germline CDR1 LGHDT, CDR2 YNNKEL (reference sequence). Unmatched junction bases numbered 2, after V lost 3 bases and J lost 6 bases. This CDR3 contains 13 residues. The CDR3 is CASSQVAGDTQYF. The CDR3 region has the DNA TGTGCCAGCAGCCAGGTAGCGGGGGATACGCAGTATTTT.

Concerning this clonotype itself: At one of its ends the junction is not consistent with the germline gene, which may arise from a read error. The J gene is TRBJ2-3, the V gene TRBV19; weak D call: TRBD2 (6 bases). Germline-derived CDR1 and CDR2 are LNHDA and SQIVND (reference sequence). The CDR3 covers 14 residues. The DNA of the CDR3 is TGTGCCAATAGTTATCCGGGGGTTACAGATACGCAGTATTTT. Residues: CANSYPGVTDTQYF.

This clonotype has only a few counts. This chain links TRBV18 with TRBJ2-6, with TRBD1 identical over 7 bases. Germline CDR1 KGHSH, CDR2 LQKENI. V gave up 2 bases and J gave up 4 bases; unmatched junction bases: 17. The CDR3 runs to 20 residues. The CDR3 coding sequence is TGTGCCAGCTCACCAACGAAGTCCTTTGGACAGGTCTCCGGGGCCAACGTCCTGACTTTC. It specifies CASSPTKSFGQVSGANVLTF.

The CDR3 sequence: CASSPQPPLAGEGYEQFF. The CDR3 DNA sequence: TGTGCCAGCAGTCCCCAACCCCCCCTAGCGGGGGAAGGGTATGAGCAGTTCTTC. The V gene is TRBV6-2 or TRBV6-3, the J gene TRBJ2-1; 10 bases are shared with TRBD2. Looked up from germline, CDR1 is MNHEY and CDR2 is SVGEGT. The CDR3 runs 18 residues. Trimming cost V 5 bases and J 8 bases; bases outside gene matches: 18.

This clonotype occurred many times. J is TRBJ1-1 and V is TRBV7-9; 8 bases align to TRBD1. V trimming: 4 bases; J trimming: 1 base; junction bases outside the gene matches: 5. This CDR3 is built from 15 residues. From germline, CDR1 is SEHNR and CDR2 FQNEAQ (reference sequence). The CDR3 region is CASSWDRSRNTEAFF. For the CDR3, the DNA is TGTGCCAGCAGCTGGGACAGGAGCCGGAACACTGAAGCTTTCTTT. Full variable domain (missing parts from reference TRBV7-9 and TRBJ1-1): DTGVSQNPRHKITKRGQNVTFRCDPISEHNRLYWYRQTLGQGPEFLTYFQNEAQLEKSRLLSDRFSAERPKGSFSTLEIQRTEQGDSAMYLCASSWDRSRNTEAFFGQGTRLTVV.

The chain joins TRBV28 to TRBJ1-2; maybe TRBD1 (6 bases). Germline V gives CDR1 MDHEN, CDR2 SYDVKM. This CDR3 region has 14 residues. Trimming shortened V by 2 bases and J by 4 bases, and 11 bases separated the two germline ends. In DNA, the CDR3 is TGTGCCAGCAGTTTAGCGGGACAAAGCTATGGCTACACCTTC. This encodes CASSLAGQSYGYTF.

This clonotype was seen only a few times. The chain couples TRBV4-1 to TRBJ1-1; TRBD1 matches at 7 bases. The CDR3 sequence is 14 residues long. The V segment lost 6 bases and the J segment 10 bases; nucleotides outside the gene matches: 14. Germline V gene sequence: CDR1 MGHRA, CDR2 YSYEKL. The CDR3 spells CASSPEGQRFGAFF. CDR3 sequence (DNA): TGCGCCAGCAGTCCCGAGGGACAGCGCTTCGGAGCTTTCTTT.

At least ten counts were recorded for this clonotype. The chain joins TRBV24-1 to TRBJ2-3; the match to TRBD1 covers 11 bases. The CDR3 covers 17 residues. With 4 bases clipped from V and 4 bases from J, the junction kept 9 bases outside the gene matches. Germline loops: CDR1 KGHDR, CDR2 SFDVKD. CDR3 amino acids: CATSDTGQGAASDTQYF. CDR3 DNA sequence: TGTGCCACCAGTGACACCGGACAGGGGGCGGCTTCAGATACGCAGTATTTT.

V gene TRBV6-6 combines with J gene TRBJ2-5; 11 bases map to TRBD1. Germline V gene sequence: CDR1 MNHNY, CDR2 SVGAGI (reference sequence). The length of the CDR3 is 13 residues. With V trimmed by 8 bases and J by 3 bases, 2 bases remained unmatched. In nucleotides, the CDR3 is TGTGCCAGCCTGGGACAGGGGGAAGAGACCCAGTACTTC. Translation: CASLGQGEETQYF.

The chain links TRBV12-3 or TRBV12-4 to TRBJ1-4; 10 bases map to TRBD1. The CDR3 covers 14 residues. Trimming removed 6 bases from V and 8 bases from J; junction bases left unmatched: 6. CDR3 DNA: TGTGCCAGCAGCCCGACAGGGGGCTCGGAAAAACTGTTTTTT. It is translated as CASSPTGGSEKLFF.

This clonotype has only a few counts. CDR3 nucleotide sequence: TGTGCCAGCAGCCAACGTCTCCCCTACGAGCAGTACTTC. Protein: CASSQRLPYEQYF. V usage is TRBV3-1 and J usage is TRBJ2-7; D remains unclear. Germline lookup yields CDR1 LGHDT and CDR2 YNNKEL (reference sequence). CDR3 length: 13 amino acids. The ends were cut back, 2 bases at V and 2 bases at J, with 7 bases in the middle.

V and J are TRBV11-2 and TRBJ1-2, with 7 nucleotides matching TRBD1. With V trimmed by 6 bases and J by 3 bases, 7 bases remained unmatched. The CDR3 loop spans 14 amino acids. Germline assignment: CDR1 SGHAT and CDR2 FQNNGV. CDR3 residues: CASSRIQGDYGYTF. For the CDR3, the DNA is TGTGCCAGCAGTCGGATTCAGGGGGACTATGGCTACACCTTC. The whole variable domain, filled in from reference TRBV11-2 and TRBJ1-2, reads EAGVAQSPRYKIIEKRQSVAFWCNPISGHATLYWYQQILGQGPKLLIQFQNNGVVDDSQLPKDRFSAERLKGVDSTLKIQPAKLEDSAVYLCASSRIQGDYGYTFGSGTRLTVV.